Following are 22 T cell receptor beta chains from one sample sequenced in a study of T cell changes during pregnancy in multiple sclerosis. Method: immunoSEQ multiplex PCR; TCRdb's copy keeps in-frame clones and lacks some. The sample shows about 38,000 clones, roughly 91% of them seen only once. The sequences come from CD4+ T cells from peripheral blood mononuclear cells, collected after pregnancy. The receptors were sampled from a female donor in good health, enrolled as a control in a pregnancy study.

The V call is TRBV30, the J call TRBJ2-7, with TRBD1 as a possible D gene (5 bases). Germline V gene lookup returns CDR1 GTSNPN and CDR2 SVGIG (reference sequence). Between the trimmed V and J ends, which lost 6 bases and 2 bases, there was a span of 14 bases. The CDR3 has 13 amino acids. The DNA for the CDR3 is TGTGCCTGTGAAGGGGCAGGCGCCTACGAGCAGTACTTC. This gives the protein CACEGAGAYEQYF. Together with reference TRBV30 and TRBJ2-7, the CDR3 gives the full variable domain: SQTIHQWPATLVQPVGSPLSLECTVEGTSNPNLYWYRQAAGRGLQLLFYSVGIGQISSEVPQNLSASRPQDRQFILSSKKLLLSDSGFYLCACEGAGAYEQYFGPGTRLTVT.

This chain links TRBV19 with TRBJ2-7; no clear D gene. Germline CDR1 reads LNHDA; CDR2 reads SQIVND (reference sequence). V lost 3 bases to trimming and J lost 4 bases, with 13 bases between them. The CDR3 has 14 residues. The DNA of the CDR3 is TGTGCCAGTAGTATTTCCCTAGTGGAGTACGAGCAGTACTTC. Amino acids: CASSISLVEYEQYF.

The chain has TRBV30 and TRBJ2-5; D may be TRBD1 (5 bases). The germline CDR1 and CDR2 sequences are GTSNPN and SVGIG (reference sequence). This CDR3 spans 15 amino acids. V lost 4 bases and J lost 5, with 20 bases in between. CDR3 amino acids: CAWTTQGTHLETQYF. In nucleotides, the CDR3 is TGTGCCTGGACTACCCAGGGTACCCACCTGGAGACCCAGTACTTC. The variable domain in full, with the rest retrieved from reference TRBV30 and TRBJ2-5, is SQTIHQWPATLVQPVGSPLSLECTVEGTSNPNLYWYRQAAGRGLQLLFYSVGIGQISSEVPQNLSASRPQDRQFILSSKKLLLSDSGFYLCAWTTQGTHLETQYFGPGTRLLVL.

The chain uses TRBV29-1 and TRBJ2-7; D is ambiguous. Germline assignment: CDR1 SQVTM and CDR2 ANQGSEA. V lost 4 bases, J lost 2 bases, and 12 bases lay in between. CDR3 size: 13 residues. The CDR3 protein is CSVGSRNPYEQYF. Here the CDR3 DNA reads TGCAGCGTTGGATCCAGGAACCCCTACGAGCAGTACTTC.

V and J are TRBV19 and TRBJ1-1; 8 nucleotides line up with TRBD1. Looked up from germline, CDR1 is LNHDA and CDR2 is SQIVND (reference sequence). The CDR3 has 15 amino acids. With V trimmed by 6 bases and J by 1 base, 7 bases remained unmatched. The CDR3 nucleotides read TGTGCCAGTAGAGAGTCGGGACAGGCGAACACTGAAGCTTTCTTT. It is translated as CASRESGQANTEAFF.

The sample holds a few counts of this clone. The same CDR3 also results from other DNA sequences found in this sample. The rearrangement uses TRBV30 and TRBJ1-1; D remains unclear. The germline V gene encodes CDR1 GTSNPN and CDR2 SVGIG (reference sequence). The CDR3 has 12 residues. V was shortened by 3 bases and J by 1 base, with 6 bases between the two germline ends. The CDR3 sequence: CAWRAGNTEAFF. DNA of the CDR3: TGTGCCTGGAGGGCAGGGAACACTGAAGCTTTCTTT.

The V call is TRBV5-4, the J call TRBJ2-1; 10 positions match TRBD2. Germline V gene data show CDR1 as SGHNT and CDR2 as YYREEE (reference sequence). Trimming removed 3 bases from V and 9 bases from J; junction bases left unmatched: 6. There are 14 residues in the CDR3. The CDR3 DNA is TGTGCCAGCAGCTCGCTAGCGGGAGCTAGTGAGCAGTTCTTC. Amino acid sequence: CASSSLAGASEQFF.

The rearrangement uses TRBV5-4 and TRBJ2-1; maybe TRBD1 (6 bases). Germline CDR1 and CDR2: SGHNT and YYREEE (reference sequence). The CDR3 consists of 13 residues. V gave up 7 bases and J gave up 7 bases, with 15 bases separating them. CDR3 sequence (DNA): TGTGCCAGCCTCTACAGGGAAAGGAATGAGCAGTTCTTC. Protein sequence: CASLYRERNEQFF. The variable domain in full, completed from reference TRBV5-4 and TRBJ2-1, reads ETGVTQSPTHLIKTRGQQVTLRCSSQSGHNTVSWYQQALGQGPQFIFQYYREEENGRGNFPPRFSGLQFPNYSSELNVNALELDDSALYLCASLYRERNEQFFGPGTRLTVL.

The V gene is TRBV10-3, the J gene TRBJ2-7; 7 positions match TRBD1. The CDR3 totals 14 residues. Germline-derived CDR1 and CDR2 are ENHRY and SYGVKD. Trimming cost V 10 bases and J 3 bases; bases outside gene matches: 12. CDR3 sequence: CATASGTDNYEQYF. CDR3 DNA: TGTGCCACCGCCTCCGGGACAGATAACTACGAGCAGTACTTC.

This clone was counted between two and nine times. The chain combines TRBV2 with TRBJ2-7; TRBD2 is a possible D gene (6 bases). The V and J ends lost 0 bases and 6 bases respectively, with 9 bases between them. The CDR3 consists of 13 residues. Per the germline V gene, CDR1 is SNHLY and CDR2 is FYNNEI. CDR3 coding DNA: TGTGCCAGCAGTGAAGCCTCCGGGGGCGAGCAGTACTTC. Protein sequence: CASSEASGGEQYF.

The CDR3 bases are TGTGCCAGCAGCCCAATAGCGGGAGGTGTCTCCTACGAGCAGTACTTC. Amino acid sequence: CASSPIAGGVSYEQYF. The rearrangement uses TRBV7-8 and TRBJ2-7, with 10 bases that match TRBD2. The CDR3 is 16 amino acids. CDR1 and CDR2 from the germline V gene are SGHVS and FQNEAQ. Trimming at V came to 5 bases and at J to 0 bases, leaving 7 bases not matched to a gene.

The chain joins TRBV9 to TRBJ2-5; 9 bases fit TRBD2. The trim removed 0 bases at V and 5 bases at J, leaving 5 bases unmatched. Germline values: CDR1 SGDLS, CDR2 YYNGEE. The CDR3 is 15 residues long. DNA for the CDR3: TGTGCCAGCAGCGTAGTGCGGGGGGGCCTTGAGACCCAGTACTTC. Translating gives CASSVVRGGLETQYF. The full variable domain, with the rest looked up from reference TRBV9 and TRBJ2-5, is DSGVTQTPKHLITATGQRVTLRCSPRSGDLSVYWYQQSLDQGLQFLIQYYNGEERAKGNILERFSAQQFPDLHSELNLSSLELGDSALYFCASSVVRGGLETQYFGPGTRLLVL.

The gene calls are TRBV21-1 and TRBJ2-1; the DNA was not compared with TRBD2, the D call given in the table. TRBV21-1 is described as a pseudogene. This CDR3 is built from 15 residues. The CDR3 DNA reads as TGTGCCAGCAGCAAAGGTTCCGGTCCCACGAACGAGCAGTTCTTC. This sequence encodes CASSKGSGPTNEQFF.

This clone was seen once. The gene calls are TRBV6-1 and TRBJ1-2; 8 bases are a match to TRBD1. There are 17 residues in the CDR3. CDR1 MNHNS and CDR2 SASEGT come from the germline V gene. Trimming at V came to 4 bases and at J to 7 bases, leaving 17 bases not matched to a gene. As DNA, the CDR3 is TGTGCCAGCAGTGCCAACGGACAGGGCACAGGGCCATTTGGCTACACCTTC. It yields the protein CASSANGQGTGPFGYTF.

V is TRBV6-5 and J is TRBJ2-7; 11 nucleotides agree with TRBD1. The CDR3 extends over 15 amino acids. Germline V CDR1 and CDR2: MNHEY, SVGAGI. Losses at the gene ends were 4 bases for V and 3 bases for J; bases not matched to a gene: 5. The CDR3 reads CASSSGTGGFYEQYF. The CDR3 DNA is TGTGCCAGCAGTTCCGGGACAGGGGGTTTCTACGAGCAGTACTTC.

Only one count was recorded for this clone. The chain uses TRBV15 and TRBJ2-1; weak D call: TRBD2 (5 bases). The germline V gene has CDR1 LNHNV and CDR2 YYDKDF (reference sequence). This CDR3 is built from 14 residues. Trimming removed 0 bases from V and 6 bases from J, with 9 bases in between. DNA of the CDR3: TGTGCCACCAGCAGAGATTTAGGGAGCAATGAGCAGTTCTTC. Amino acids: CATSRDLGSNEQFF.

The gene calls are TRBV5-1 and TRBJ2-1; the match to TRBD2 covers 7 bases. Germline assignment: CDR1 SGHRS and CDR2 YFSETQ. This CDR3 is built from 17 residues. The V segment lost 2 bases and the J segment 5 bases; nucleotides outside the gene matches: 13. The CDR3: CASSLGGGLRAHNEQFF. CDR3 bases: TGCGCCAGCAGCTTAGGTGGGGGACTACGCGCCCACAATGAGCAGTTCTTC.

The count of this clone is one. The gene calls are TRBV5-1 and TRBJ1-4; 10 bases agree with TRBD1. The V gene's germline CDR1 is SGHRS and CDR2 YFSETQ. The J segment lost 3 bases and the V segment lost 0 bases, leaving 5 bases of the junction unmatched. The CDR3 has 17 residues. CDR3: CASSLALGTGANEKLFF. CDR3 bases: TGCGCCAGCAGCTTGGCCTTGGGGACAGGGGCTAATGAAAAACTGTTTTTT.

The chain combines TRBV29-1 with TRBJ1-1; D gene unclear. Trimming stripped 4 bases from V and 6 bases from J, with 6 bases between. Germline-derived CDR1 and CDR2 are SQVTM and ANQGSEA. The CDR3 runs 10 residues. This CDR3 reads CSVAAAEAFF. The CDR3 DNA is TGCAGCGTTGCAGCGGCTGAAGCTTTCTTT.

The chain recombines TRBV6-5 with TRBJ2-5, with 11 bases matching TRBD2. V dropped 4 bases and J dropped 4; count of bases not matched to a gene: 5. The germline gives CDR1 MNHEY, CDR2 SVGAGI. The CDR3 runs 15 residues. The CDR3 DNA reads as TGTGCCAGCAGTTCTCTAGCGGGGGGTGGAGAGACCCAGTACTTC. This encodes CASSSLAGGGETQYF.

This clone was observed a single time. This chain uses TRBV10-3 with TRBJ2-3, with D perhaps TRBD2 (5 bases). Germline values: CDR1 ENHRY, CDR2 SYGVKD. This CDR3 has 13 amino acids. Trimming stripped 0 bases from V and 9 bases from J, with 10 bases between. CDR3 sequence reads: CAISESILATQYF. The CDR3 bases are TGTGCCATCAGTGAGTCGATCCTAGCCACGCAGTATTTT.

The V gene is TRBV7-2, the J gene TRBJ2-7, with TRBD2 identical over 7 bases. The CDR3 totals 17 residues. After removal of 5 bases from V and 2 bases from J, the junction contained 15 bases not matched to a gene. Germline CDR1 and CDR2: SGHTA and FQGNSA. The CDR3 sequence is CASSPAALAGVPYEQYF. The CDR3 nucleotides are TGTGCCAGCAGCCCGGCCGCTTTGGCGGGAGTACCCTACGAGCAGTACTTC.